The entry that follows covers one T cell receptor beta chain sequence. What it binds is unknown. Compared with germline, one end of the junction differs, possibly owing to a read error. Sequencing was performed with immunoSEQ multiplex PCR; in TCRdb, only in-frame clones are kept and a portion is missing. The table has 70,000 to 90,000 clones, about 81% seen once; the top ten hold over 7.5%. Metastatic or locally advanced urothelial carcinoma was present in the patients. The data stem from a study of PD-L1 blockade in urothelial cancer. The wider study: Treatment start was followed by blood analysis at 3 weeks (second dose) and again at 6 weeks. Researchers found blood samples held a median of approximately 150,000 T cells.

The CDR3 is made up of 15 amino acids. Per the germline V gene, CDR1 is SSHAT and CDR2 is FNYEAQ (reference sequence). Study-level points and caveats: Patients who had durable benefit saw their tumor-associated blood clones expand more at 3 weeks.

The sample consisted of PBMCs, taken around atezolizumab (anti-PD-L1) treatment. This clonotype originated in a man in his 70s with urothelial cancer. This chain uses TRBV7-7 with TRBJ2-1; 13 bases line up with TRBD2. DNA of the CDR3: TGTGCTAGCAGTTCAGGGACTAGCGGGATTAGTGAGCAGTTCTTC. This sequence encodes CASSSGTSGISEQFF.